The 6 T cell receptor beta chains presented below share a single source sample, sequenced in a study of cytomegalovirus exposure and HLA in healthy donors. It was with 60 Vbeta and 13 Jbeta primers that the PCR ran. The data were produced by immunoSEQ multiplex PCR, yet TCRdb's version contains in-frame clones alone and is incomplete. Among about 190,000 clones, less than 90% were seen once, and the ten largest hold roughly 0.34%. Sequencing was done on a sample of PBMCs. The source is a woman under 40 in good health and CMV-seronegative.

For this clone: The germline gene is not matched at one end of the junction; a read error may be the cause. V usage is TRBV25-1 and J usage is TRBJ2-7; tentatively, D is TRBD2 (5 bases). This CDR3 spans 13 amino acids. CDR1 is MGHDK, CDR2 SYGVNS, per germline. The CDR3 is CASSPSDSHEQYF. Here the CDR3 DNA reads TGTGCCAGCAGTCCTTCGGACTCCCACGAGCAGTACTTC.

V usage is TRBV2 and J usage is TRBJ2-3; the D gene is possibly TRBD2 (5 bases). This CDR3 spans 14 amino acids. Germline CDR1 and CDR2: SNHLY and FYNNEI. V was trimmed by 8 bases and J by 1 base, leaving 13 bases between them. CDR3 DNA sequence: TGTGCCAGCCGGCGAGGGCCCGGCACAGATACGCAGTATTTT. Translation: CASRRGPGTDTQYF.

This clone has a handful of counts. V is TRBV25-1 and J is TRBJ2-1; TRBD2 agrees at 7 bases. Germline V gene data show CDR1 as MGHDK and CDR2 as SYGVNS. The trim removed 7 bases at V and 3 bases at J, leaving 6 bases unmatched. The CDR3 runs 14 residues. The CDR3 is CASTGGGVYNEQFF. The CDR3, as DNA: TGTGCCAGCACGGGAGGAGGGGTCTACAATGAGCAGTTCTTC.

The chain combines TRBV27 with TRBJ2-2; D is perhaps TRBD2 (5 bases). The length of the CDR3 is 14 residues. The germline V and J ends were trimmed by 2 bases and 3 bases, with 7 bases remaining between them. Germline values: CDR1 MNHEY, CDR2 SMNVEV (reference sequence). CDR3 DNA: TGTGCCAGCAGTTTAAACGGGGACACCGGGGAGCTGTTTTTT. This translates into CASSLNGDTGELFF.

The rearrangement links TRBV5-1 to TRBJ2-3; 9 bases agree with TRBD2. Germline lookup yields CDR1 SGHRS and CDR2 YFSETQ. V dropped 0 bases and J dropped 2; count of bases not matched to a gene: 4. The CDR3 has 16 amino acids. The CDR3 loop reads CASSLATSGYTDTQYF. CDR3 nucleotide sequence: TGCGCCAGCAGCTTGGCGACTAGCGGATACACAGATACGCAGTATTTT.

V usage is TRBV25-1 and J usage is TRBJ2-1; a possible D gene is TRBD1 (6 bases). CDR3 length: 17 residues. Germline CDR1 reads MGHDK; CDR2 reads SYGVNS. V lost 0 bases to trimming and J lost 4 bases, with 16 bases between them. CDR3 nucleotide sequence: TGTGCCAGCAGTGAATACGGAGGCAGGGGAGTTTACAATGAGCAGTTCTTC. Translation gives CASSEYGGRGVYNEQFF. Full variable domain (outside the CDR3, taken from reference TRBV25-1 and TRBJ2-1): EADIYQTPRYLVIGTGKKITLECSQTMGHDKMYWYQQDPGMELHLIHYSYGVNSTEKGDLSSESTVSRIRTEHFPLTLESARPSHTSQYLCASSEYGGRGVYNEQFFGPGTRLTVL.